The sequence of this T cell receptor (beta chain) was determined in a study of spatial heterogeneity in lung cancer. Study background: Combinations of a unique TCR and a UMI were tallied in raw reads, and on average each appeared more than ten times.

A few counts support this clonotype. Its target is not known. Study findings and constraints: Tumoral mutation counts were tracked by counts of expanded intratumoral alpha and beta TCRs. Counts for ubiquitous and regional expanded TCRs went along with ubiquitous and regional nonsynonymous mutations, respectively.

Time point of the sample: sample taken at primary tumor resection. Unsorted whole RNA from tumor, nontumor lung or frozen PBMC underwent sequencing. On each TCR cDNA molecule, a unique molecular identifier was present. TCRdb re-analysed the 5' RACE reads in MiXCR, keeping a single row per CDR3 protein. This table has about 100,000 distinct CDR3 sequences, 4.4% appearing once. The CDR3 runs 15 residues. The germline CDR1 and CDR2 sequences are MDHEN and SYDVKM. After removal of 7 bases from V and 2 bases from J, the junction contained 9 bases not matched to a gene. This specimen was lung tumor tissue, taken at surgery. The chain links TRBV28 to TRBJ2-3; 7 bases are a match to TRBD2. This clonotype was sampled from a male donor with early-stage non-small cell lung cancer. CDR3 loop: CASILSLAITDTQYF. The CDR3 region has the DNA TGTGCCAGCATCTTGTCACTAGCGATCACAGATACGCAGTATTTT.